Following are 19 T cell receptor beta chains from one sample sequenced in a study of blood T cells in healthy people across ages. Next came a second PCR, run for about 6 to 12 cycles, which used a sample-barcoded 5' primer along with a J-beta primer mix. TCRdb redid the calling of the 5' RACE reads with MiXCR, one entry per CDR3 protein. The sample shows 550,000 to 600,000 distinct CDR3 sequences, roughly 29% of them seen only once. Source material: blood. The source of these receptors is a woman in her sixties or seventies in good health.

V is TRBV27 and J is TRBJ2-7, with D uncertain. There are 13 residues in the CDR3. V was clipped by 6 bases and J by 1 base, with 10 bases between them. Per germline, CDR1 MNHEY and CDR2 SMNVEV (reference sequence). CDR3 in amino acids: CASSVKPSYEQYF. In DNA, the CDR3 is TGTGCCAGCAGCGTCAAGCCTTCCTACGAGCAGTACTTC.

V gene TRBV3-1 combines with J gene TRBJ2-2, with unresolved D. In germline, CDR1 is LGHDT, CDR2 YNNKEL (reference sequence). CDR3 length: 11 amino acids. V was shortened by 3 bases and J by 10 bases, with 6 bases between the two germline ends. The CDR3 DNA reads TGTGCCAGCAGCCAGGCGACGGAGCTGTTTTTT. Its protein product is CASSQATELFF. The variable domain in full, with the rest retrieved from reference TRBV3-1 and TRBJ2-2, is DTAVSQTPKYLVTQMGNDKSIKCEQNLGHDTMYWYKQDSKKFLKIMFSYNNKELIINETVPNRFSPKSPDKAHLNLHINSLELGDSAVYFCASSQATELFFGEGSRLTVL.

This clonotype was seen repeatedly, ten times or more. This CDR3 is CASSYNRGYENIQYF. The CDR3 DNA follows: TGTGCCAGCAGTTACAACAGGGGGTACGAAAACATTCAGTACTTC. The chain links TRBV6-2 or TRBV6-3 to TRBJ2-4; 8 nucleotides match TRBD1. V shed 2 bases, J shed 5 bases, and the junction held 5 bases outside the gene matches. Germline V gene sequence: CDR1 MNHEY, CDR2 SVGEGT. The CDR3 runs 15 residues.

This chain links TRBV4-2 with TRBJ2-2; possibly TRBD2 for D (6 bases). The CDR3 has 15 amino acids. Germline lookup yields CDR1 LGHNA and CDR2 YNFKEQ. V gave up 0 bases and J gave up 6 bases, with 11 bases separating them. The CDR3 spells CASSQDMGEAGELFF. CDR3 nucleotides: TGTGCCAGCAGCCAAGATATGGGGGAGGCCGGGGAGCTGTTTTTT.

In this sample, this clonotype turned up a few times. The CDR3 DNA sequence: TGTGCCAGCAGTTTAGGTGGCGGTCTTGGGAAGTATTTT. Translated, it gives CASSLGGGLGKYF. The chain has TRBV12-3 or TRBV12-4 and TRBJ2-3, with D unresolved. CDR3 length equals 13 residues. Trimming shortened V by 1 base and J by 13 bases, and 15 bases separated the two germline ends.

The rearrangement uses TRBV20-1 and TRBJ2-1; no firm D call. V was cut by 5 bases and J by 7 bases, with 15 bases left in between. CDR3 size: 13 residues. Germline V CDR1 and CDR2: DFQATT, SNEGSKA (reference sequence). DNA of the CDR3: TGCAGTGCTCCCCTCTCTTGGGGAAATGAGCAGTTCTTC. Translated, it gives CSAPLSWGNEQFF.

This clonotype was detected a few times. The chain carries TRBV6-1 and TRBJ2-2; D is undetermined. Germline CDR1 and CDR2: MNHNS and SASEGT. The length of the CDR3 is 14 residues. Deletions cut 6 bases from V and 1 base from J, with 9 bases between. CDR3 residues: CASRPTMNTGELFF. CDR3 DNA sequence: TGTGCCAGCAGGCCTACTATGAACACCGGGGAGCTGTTTTTT.

This clonotype has a handful of counts. This rearrangement joins TRBV5-1 to TRBJ1-2; D may be TRBD1 (5 bases). This CDR3 contains 12 residues. Trimming pared 7 bases from V and 8 bases from J, leaving 15 bases between. Per germline, CDR1 SGHRS and CDR2 YFSETQ. The CDR3 DNA reads as TGCGCCAGCGCCAATGAGGGGCTCGGCTACACCTTC. Protein: CASANEGLGYTF.

A few counts support this clonotype. The rearrangement uses TRBV7-2 and TRBJ2-5, with 7 nucleotides matching TRBD1. CDR1 SGHTA and CDR2 FQGNSA come from the germline V gene. V dropped 5 bases and J dropped 5; count of bases not matched to a gene: 8. CDR3 length: 14 residues. The CDR3 here is CASSQGQTKETQYF. DNA for the CDR3: TGTGCCAGCAGCCAGGGACAGACCAAGGAGACCCAGTACTTC.

This chain uses TRBV20-1 with TRBJ1-4, with no clear D. Germline loops: CDR1 DFQATT, CDR2 SNEGSKA (reference sequence). This CDR3 has 11 amino acids. Here the CDR3 reads CLAPTNEKLFF. CDR3 nucleotides: TGCCTGGCACCAACTAATGAAAAACTGTTTTTT.

This clonotype was observed a few times. The genes are TRBV5-1 and TRBJ2-7, with D perhaps matching TRBD2 (6 bases). From germline, CDR1 is SGHRS and CDR2 YFSETQ. Trimming shortened V by 5 bases and J by 2 bases, and 23 bases separated the two germline ends. CDR3 length equals 17 residues. The CDR3 sequence: CASSPSTAPGGAYEQYF. CDR3 in DNA: TGCGCCAGCAGTCCCTCAACGGCCCCCGGGGGAGCCTACGAGCAGTACTTC. Based on the CDR3 plus reference TRBV5-1 and TRBJ2-7, the full variable domain is KAGVTQTPRYLIKTRGQQVTLSCSPISGHRSVSWYQQTPGQGLQFLFEYFSETQRNKGNFPGRFSGRQFSNSRSEMNVSTLELGDSALYLCASSPSTAPGGAYEQYFGPGTRLTVT.

The chain joins TRBV5-5 to TRBJ1-2, with a weak D call TRBD1 (5 bases). Germline CDR1 and CDR2: SGHKS and YYEKEE (reference sequence). Trimming left V 2 bases short and J 12 bases short, with 14 bases between. This CDR3 region has 12 residues. The chain's CDR3 is CASSFPRGVDTF. For the CDR3, the DNA is TGTGCCAGCAGCTTTCCCCGGGGCGTGGACACCTTC.

This clonotype was detected a few times. The chain employs TRBV7-2 and TRBJ2-1; D unresolved. Per the germline V gene, CDR1 is SGHTA and CDR2 is FQGNSA. The CDR3 has 16 amino acids. V was pared by 2 bases and J by 6 bases, with 17 bases between. The CDR3 here is CASSLFALRVGNEQFF. In DNA form, the CDR3 reads TGTGCCAGCAGCTTATTTGCGTTAAGGGTGGGCAATGAGCAGTTCTTC.

The chain joins TRBV11-2 to TRBJ2-7, with TRBD2 identical over 9 bases. The J call may be mistaken, given a closer DNA end match to TRBJ2-5. CDR3 length equals 17 residues. Germline lookup yields CDR1 SGHAT and CDR2 FQNNGV. The CDR3 coding sequence is TGTGCCAGCAGCCAACTTAAAGGTAGCGGGGGCCAAGAGACCCAGTACTTC. It yields the protein CASSQLKGSGGQETQYF.

In its sample, this clonotype was seen a few times. The chain couples TRBV6-2 or TRBV6-3 to TRBJ2-5; 10 nucleotides line up with TRBD2. The V gene's germline CDR1 is MNHEY and CDR2 SVGEGT. This CDR3 has 13 residues. J lost 2 bases, V lost 7 bases, and 1 base had no gene match. CDR3 in DNA: TGTGCCAGCACACTAGCGGGGCAAGAGACCCAGTACTTC. The encoded protein is CASTLAGQETQYF.

In this sample, this clonotype turned up a few times. This chain uses TRBV12-3 or TRBV12-4 with TRBJ1-3; no firm D call. V was cut by 4 bases and J by 5 bases, with 15 bases left in between. CDR3 length: 15 amino acids. The CDR3 protein is CASSSPHRERNTIYF. The CDR3, as DNA: TGTGCCAGCAGTTCCCCTCATAGAGAACGAAACACCATATATTTT.

The chain joins TRBV7-2 to TRBJ2-7; 13 bases map to TRBD2. Germline V lookup: CDR1 SGHTA, CDR2 FQGNSA. V lost 3 bases to trimming and J lost 6 bases; unmatched junction nucleotides: 5. The CDR3 covers 15 residues. As DNA, the CDR3 is TGTGCCAGCAGCTTCGGACTAGCGGGGGTCGGCGAGCAGTACTTC. Translation: CASSFGLAGVGEQYF.

This chain connects TRBV5-1 to TRBJ2-1; no definite D call. Germline CDR1 reads SGHRS; CDR2 reads YFSETQ. CDR3 length equals 13 residues. Trimming took off 1 base at V and 3 bases at J, with 5 bases between the two ends. CDR3 DNA: TGCGCCAGCAGCTTGCGGCGCTACAATGAGCAGTTCTTC. It is translated as CASSLRRYNEQFF.

The rearrangement links TRBV7-2 to TRBJ1-5; D unclear. Germline loops: CDR1 SGHTA, CDR2 FQGNSA. The germline V and J ends were trimmed by 7 bases and 6 bases, with 10 bases remaining between them. The CDR3 sequence is 12 residues long. The CDR3 DNA sequence: TGTGCCAGCAAAGTTAGAGGTCAGCCCCAGCATTTT. Residues: CASKVRGQPQHF. The full variable domain, rest sourced from reference TRBV7-2 and TRBJ1-5, is GAGVSQSPSNKVTEKGKDVELRCDPISGHTALYWYRQSLGQGLEFLIYFQGNSAPDKSGLPSDRFSAERTGGSVSTLTIQRTQQEDSAVYLCASKVRGQPQHFGDGTRLSIL.